The clone carrying this T cell receptor (beta chain) was counted once. Original processing notes: Amplification of reference gene primers provided the estimated nucleated cell counts. Only in-frame clones appear in the TCRdb table, and some are missing; sequencing was by immunoSEQ multiplex PCR. V, J and clone size are taken as reported in that table, and D and trimming were inferred from the DNA itself. There are around 330,000 clones in the sample; about 85% occur only once, and 1.5% to 2% lies in the top ten. Allocation to cohorts depended on clinical history reported by the participants. This sample was taken from a study of blood T cell repertoires in COVID-19. Germline lookup yields CDR1 MNHEY and CDR2 SVGAGI. J gave up 2 bases and V 4 bases, and 8 bases lay outside the gene matches. The CDR3 covers 16 residues.

The receptor was isolated from a woman aged 25 to 39 who had been exposed to COVID-19. Input material: PBMCs or T cells enriched from blood (not recorded which). The chain combines TRBV6-5 with TRBJ1-3; TRBD1 matches 7 bases. The CDR3 spells CASSWQDRDTGNTIYF. For the CDR3, the DNA is TGTGCCAGCAGTTGGCAAGACAGGGACACTGGAAACACCATATATTTT.